Below, 29 T cell receptor beta chains from the same sample are listed, as sequenced in a study of CD8+ T cells in alopecia areata (dated by TCRdb to 2017 to 2018). Receptor libraries were prepared by the immunoSEQ multiplex PCR assay. For TCR sequencing, RNA was extracted from every sample and reverse transcribed into cDNA to serve as template. TCRdb took this table from immuneACCESS and kept in-frame rearrangements with V and J called. Such tables lack part of the clones; where checked against another copy, unresolved V genes explain under half of the gap, and the rest is unexplained. This sample shows roughly 110,000 clones, and none of them turns up only once. Together, the top ten hold 15% to 20% of the sample. Material for sequencing was lesional skin. These receptors all stem from a C3H/HeJ mouse with alopecia areata. Mice of this strain carry the MHC haplotype H2-k.

Many counts were recorded for this clone. The germline and genes are mouse ones. The CDR3 extends 4 residues past the end of the read, so its final part is completed from the germline J gene. V is TRBV19 and J is TRBJ2-3; TRBD1 agrees at 7 bases. V dropped 5 bases and J dropped 3; count of bases not matched to a gene: 6. The CDR3 consists of 14 residues. CDR1 FNHDT and CDR2 SITEND come from the germline V gene (reference sequence). The CDR3: CASSPRGKAETLYF. Partial CDR3 DNA: TGTGCCAGCAGCCCCAGGGGGAAGGCAGAA. Full variable domain (rest looked up from reference TRBV19 and TRBJ2-3): GGIITQTPKFLIGQEGQKLTLKCQQNFNHDTMYWYRQDSGKGLRLIYYSITENDLQKGDLSEGYDASREKKSSFSLTVTSAQKNEMAVFLCASSPRGKAETLYFGSGTRLTVL.

The sample holds a few counts of this clone. Gene names and germline match the mouse. The sequence runs out 4 residues before the end of the CDR3; the remainder is reconstructed from the germline J gene. V usage is TRBV14 and J usage is TRBJ2-3, with no clear D. Germline loops: CDR1 SGHDT, CDR2 FRDEAV. V was cut by 2 bases and J by 1 base, with 11 bases left in between. The CDR3 covers 15 residues. The CDR3 bases that were read are TGTGCCAGCAGTTTGCATCTGGAGCGTGCAGAA. Its protein product is CASSLHLERAE. The whole CDR3 protein is CASSLHLERAETLYF.

As to this clone: Mouse gene names and germline throughout. The CDR3 end falls 4 residues outside the read, so it is completed with the germline J gene. The rearrangement joins TRBV19 to TRBJ2-1; the match to TRBD1 covers 7 bases. The CDR3 is made up of 15 amino acids. Germline trimming cut 3 bases from V and 0 bases from J; bases unmatched to any gene: 3. In germline, CDR1 is FNHDT, CDR2 SITEND (reference sequence). This chain's CDR3 is CASSTTGPNYAEQFF. CDR3 DNA, as far as it was read: TGTGCCAGCAGTACGACAGGGCCTAACTATGCT.

This clone has only a few counts. These gene names are mouse names. The read stops 4 residues short of the end of the CDR3; the missing end is completed from the germline J gene. V gene TRBV14 combines with J gene TRBJ2-1; 11 nucleotides match TRBD2. From germline, CDR1 is SGHDT and CDR2 FRDEAV. This CDR3 region has 15 residues. With 6 bases clipped from V and 1 base from J, the junction kept 3 bases outside the gene matches. CDR3 DNA (partial): TGTGCCAGCACCCGGGACTGGGGGAACTATGCT. Amino acid sequence: CASTRDWGNYA. The complete CDR3 protein is CASTRDWGNYAEQFF.

This clone appeared a few times. The gene names here belong to mouse. The read terminates 4 residues before the CDR3 end, so the remaining end is supplied by the germline J gene. This chain connects TRBV13-1 to TRBJ2-1; possible D gene TRBD1, 5 bases. Looked up from germline, CDR1 is NSHNY and CDR2 is SYGAGN. V shed 0 bases and J shed 0 bases, with 7 bases lying between them. The CDR3 covers 15 residues. The CDR3 sequence: CASSDEGHNYAEQFF. The CDR3 bases that were read are TGTGCCAGCAGTGATGAAGGACATAACTATGCT.

In regard to this clone: Germline and genes: mouse. The read comes to an end 4 residues before the CDR3 does, leaving the germline J gene to fill in the end. The chain combines TRBV13-2 with TRBJ2-1; possibly TRBD1 for D (6 bases). The CDR3 length is 15 residues. Trimming took off 0 bases at V and 6 bases at J, with 13 bases between the two ends. CDR1 and CDR2 from the germline V gene are NNHNN and SYGAGS (reference sequence). Partial CDR3 DNA: TGTGCCAGCGGTGATGCGGCAGGGGTTGGTGCT. Residues: CASGDAAGVGA. The full CDR3 sequence reads CASGDAAGVGAEQFF.

Concerning this clone: Mouse names are used for the genes. The read falls 4 residues short of the CDR3 end, and the missing part is taken from the germline J gene. The V and J genes are TRBV16 and TRBJ2-1; D is uncertain. Germline loops: CDR1 SGHSA, CDR2 FRNQAP. There are 15 residues in the CDR3. Trimming left V 0 bases short and J 0 bases short, with 6 bases between. CDR3 protein: CASSLDDNNYAEQFF. The sequenced CDR3 bases are TGTGCAAGCAGCTTAGATGACAATAACTATGCT.

The table lists this clone with many counts. Gene names and germline refer to mouse. The sequenced fragment ends 4 residues before the CDR3 boundary, so the rest is inferred from the germline J gene. Additional DNA sequences in this sample encode the identical CDR3. The V gene is TRBV17, the J gene TRBJ2-1, with D possibly TRBD1 on 6 matching bases. This CDR3 is built from 13 residues. Trimming removed 6 bases at V and 1 base at J, with 7 bases between. Germline values: CDR1 MNHDT, CDR2 YYDKIL. CDR3 DNA (partial): TGTGCTAGCAGAGGGGGAAACTATGCT. Its translation: CASRGGNYA. The entire CDR3 protein reads CASRGGNYAEQFF.

In this sample, this clone turned up a few times. Gene labels here are mouse ones. The DNA ends 4 residues before the CDR3 does, and the rest of the CDR3 is filled in from the germline J gene. V is TRBV13-3 and J is TRBJ2-3; the match to TRBD1 covers 9 bases. The V and J ends lost 1 base and 3 bases, in that order; junction bases with no gene match: 6. Germline assignment: CDR1 NNHDY and CDR2 SYVADS. This CDR3 comprises 16 residues. The CDR3 DNA, read in part, is TGTGCCAGCAGTGATCGGGGGACAGGGAGGGCAGAA. This translates into CASSDRGTGRAE. Given in full, the CDR3 is CASSDRGTGRAETLYF.

For this clone: Genes and germline are mouse. Sequencing ends 4 residues short of the CDR3 end; the germline J gene provides the rest. This chain uses TRBV19 with TRBJ1-1; possibly TRBD1 for D (5 bases). The CDR3 runs 13 residues. Germline CDR1 and CDR2: FNHDT and SITEND (reference sequence). The sequenced CDR3 bases are TGTGCCAGCAGGACCGACAGAGGGGAA. Its protein product is CASRTDRGE. The whole CDR3 reads CASRTDRGEEVFF.

This clone was seen repeatedly, ten times or more. Gene names are mouse gene names. Read data end 4 residues before the CDR3 end; the end is taken from the germline J gene. The chain is built from TRBV1 and TRBJ2-3, with D tentatively TRBD2 (7 bases). The V gene's germline CDR1 is NSQYPW and CDR2 LRSPGD (reference sequence). Trimming cost V 0 bases and J 2 bases, with 12 bases left between them. This CDR3 spans 16 amino acids. The CDR3 bases that were read are TGCACCTGCAGTGCAGATGGGGGGCGCGATGCAGAA. Translated, it gives CTCSADGGRDAE. The entire CDR3 protein is CTCSADGGRDAETLYF.

Comments on this clone: Gene labels here are mouse ones. The read terminates 4 residues before the CDR3 end, so the remaining end is supplied by the germline J gene. The V call is TRBV1, the J call TRBJ2-3, with TRBD1 as a possible D gene (5 bases). In germline, CDR1 is NSQYPW, CDR2 LRSPGD (reference sequence). Trimming stripped 3 bases from V and 0 bases from J, with 10 bases between. The CDR3 loop spans 15 amino acids. The CDR3 reads CTCSASGSSAETLYF. Partial CDR3 DNA: TGCACCTGCAGTGCGTCAGGGTCTAGTGCAGAA.

This clone occurred a few times. The gene names given are mouse names. The observed sequence ends 4 residues before the CDR3 terminus, with the missing tail filled in from the germline J gene. The V and J genes are TRBV19 and TRBJ2-1; 7 bases map to TRBD1. V trimming: 5 bases; J trimming: 6 bases; junction bases outside the gene matches: 8. Looked up from germline, CDR1 is FNHDT and CDR2 is SITEND (reference sequence). The CDR3 has 14 residues. CDR3: CASSLRDRFAEQFF. Partial CDR3 DNA: TGTGCCAGCAGCCTCCGGGACAGATTTGCT. Full variable domain (rest looked up from reference TRBV19 and TRBJ2-1): GGIITQTPKFLIGQEGQKLTLKCQQNFNHDTMYWYRQDSGKGLRLIYYSITENDLQKGDLSEGYDASREKKSSFSLTVTSAQKNEMAVFLCASSLRDRFAEQFFGPGTRLTVL.

In this sample, this clone turned up a few times. The genes are named according to mouse. The sequenced fragment ends 4 residues before the CDR3 boundary, so the rest is inferred from the germline J gene. The gene calls are TRBV13-2 and TRBJ2-2; D might be TRBD2 (7 bases). The V end was cut by 6 bases, the J end by 0 bases, with 12 bases between. CDR1 is NNHNN, CDR2 SYGAGS, per germline (reference sequence). The CDR3 length is 15 residues. The sequenced part of the CDR3 DNA is TGTGCCAGCGTTAAGGGGGGGGCAAACACCGGG. Its translation: CASVKGGANTG. The entire CDR3 sequence reads CASVKGGANTGQLYF.

This clone turned up a few times. Mouse germline and gene names are used. With the read ending 4 residues before the CDR3 end, the germline J gene is used to fill in that end. The J gene is TRBJ1-4, the V gene TRBV13-3, with 7 bases that match TRBD1. Germline lookup yields CDR1 NNHDY and CDR2 SYVADS. V lost 5 bases to trimming and J lost 5 bases; unmatched junction nucleotides: 6. The CDR3 extends over 14 amino acids. The CDR3 spells CASRAGGRNERLFF. The CDR3 bases that were read are TGTGCCAGCAGGGCAGGGGGGAGAAACGAA.

Note on this clone: Gene names and germline refer to mouse. Read coverage stops 4 residues before the CDR3 terminus; the germline J gene supplies the remainder. Other DNA sequences in this specimen translate into the identical CDR3. The chain joins TRBV13-3 to TRBJ2-5, with D tentatively TRBD1 (5 bases). Per the germline V gene, CDR1 is NNHDY and CDR2 is SYVADS. This CDR3 has 15 amino acids. Trimming removed 3 bases from V and 0 bases from J, with 11 bases in between. The CDR3 DNA, read in part, is TGTGCCAGCAGTGCGCCAGGGTTTAACCAAGAC. This encodes CASSAPGFNQD. The full CDR3 protein reads CASSAPGFNQDTQYF.

As concerns this clone: Gene names follow the mouse nomenclature. The sequence runs out 4 residues before the end of the CDR3; the remainder is reconstructed from the germline J gene. The chain combines TRBV13-2 with TRBJ2-1; TRBD2 aligns across 10 bases. Per germline, CDR1 NNHNN and CDR2 SYGAGS (reference sequence). V dropped 4 bases and J dropped 6; count of bases not matched to a gene: 7. The CDR3 spans 15 residues. CDR3 sequence: CASGPGTGVSAEQFF. The covered CDR3 bases are TGTGCCAGCGGTCCCGGGACTGGGGTCTCTGCT.

This clone came up a few times. The listed genes are named as in mouse. The CDR3 end falls 4 residues outside the read, so it is completed with the germline J gene. V is TRBV13-3 and J is TRBJ2-4, with 8 bases fitting TRBD1. The CDR3 contains 16 residues. Trimming at V came to 0 bases and at J to 2 bases, leaving 5 bases not matched to a gene. Germline V gene lookup returns CDR1 NNHDY and CDR2 SYVADS. The CDR3 loop is CASSDARGRDQNTLYF. CDR3 DNA, as far as it was read: TGTGCCAGCAGTGATGCCAGGGGGCGCGATCAAAAC. Drawing the rest from reference TRBV13-3 and TRBJ2-4, the complete variable domain is EAAVTQSPRSKVAVTGGKVTLSCHQTNNHDYMYWYRQDTGHGLRLIHYSYVADSTEKGDIPDGYKASRPSQENFSLILELASLSQTAVYFCASSDARGRDQNTLYFGAGTRLSVL.

The sample holds a few counts of this clone. Gene names denote mouse genes. Read data end 4 residues before the CDR3 end; the end is taken from the germline J gene. This chain uses TRBV16 with TRBJ2-5; 9 nucleotides agree with TRBD1. Germline loops: CDR1 SGHSA, CDR2 FRNQAP. The CDR3 extends over 16 amino acids. The ends lost 4 bases at V and 3 bases at J; junction bases unmatched: 8. The part of the CDR3 DNA that was read is TGTGCAAGCAGCTCCCCCGGGACAGGGAAGCAAGAC. Protein: CASSSPGTGKQD. The entire CDR3 is CASSSPGTGKQDTQYF.

This clone was counted ten times or more. Any gene name here is a mouse gene name. The read gets to within 4 residues of the CDR3 end, and the germline J gene fills in the rest. The V call is TRBV13-3, the J call TRBJ2-7, with 8 bases matching TRBD2. V lost 0 bases to trimming and J lost 2 bases; unmatched junction nucleotides: 7. The V gene's germline CDR1 is NNHDY and CDR2 SYVADS. This CDR3 spans 16 amino acids. CDR3 DNA (partial): TGTGCCAGCAGTGATGCAGAGCGGGGGGGCGCCTAT. Translating it yields CASSDAERGGAY. The CDR3 in its entirety is CASSDAERGGAYEQYF.

This clone was counted between two and nine times. The genes are named according to mouse. The sequenced part of the CDR3 DNA is TGTGCCAGCAGTGAAGGGACAGGGTCAGAA. Its translation is CASSEGTGSE. The complete CDR3 reads CASSEGTGSETLYF. The J gene is TRBJ2-3, the V gene TRBV13-3, with TRBD1 matching 9 bases. The read finishes 4 residues shy of the CDR3 end, and the germline J gene is used to complete it. Germline V gives CDR1 NNHDY, CDR2 SYVADS. The CDR3 loop spans 14 amino acids. The trim removed 2 bases at V and 4 bases at J, leaving 2 bases unmatched.

A remark on this clone: Gene names are the mouse ones. The read ends 4 residues early relative to the CDR3; the germline J gene fills the gap. The J gene is TRBJ2-3, the V gene TRBV13-1; the match to TRBD2 covers 7 bases. The J segment lost 0 bases and the V segment lost 5 bases, leaving 0 bases of the junction unmatched. The germline V gene has CDR1 NSHNY and CDR2 SYGAGN. The CDR3 spans 13 residues. CDR3 bases read: TGTGCCAGCAGGGGGGGGAGTGCAGAA. It encodes CASRGGSAE. The entire CDR3 reads CASRGGSAETLYF.

In regard to this clone: The listed genes are named as in mouse. The read ends 4 residues shy of where the CDR3 ends; the end is completed using the germline J gene. The chain links TRBV13-1 to TRBJ2-1; TRBD1 agrees at 10 bases. Germline V gives CDR1 NSHNY, CDR2 SYGAGN. With 2 bases clipped from V and 4 bases from J, the junction kept 3 bases outside the gene matches. This CDR3 region has 15 residues. CDR3 in amino acids: CASSDRTGGYAEQFF. The CDR3 bases that were read are TGTGCCAGCAGTGACCGGACAGGGGGGTATGCT.

This clone has a handful of counts. The listed genes are named as in mouse. The read ends 4 residues before the CDR3 terminus; that terminus is restored from the germline J gene. This chain links TRBV13-1 with TRBJ2-7, with D perhaps matching TRBD1 (6 bases). Germline V gene sequence: CDR1 NSHNY, CDR2 SYGAGN. This CDR3 region has 14 residues. V dropped 0 bases and J dropped 3 bases, with 10 bases sitting between them. The covered CDR3 bases are TGTGCCAGCAGTGATGCAGCAGGGGACTAT. Its protein product is CASSDAAGDY. The whole CDR3 reads CASSDAAGDYEQYF.

Points on this clone: Mouse names are used for the genes. Sequencing ends 4 residues short of the CDR3 end; the germline J gene provides the rest. The chain links TRBV19 to TRBJ2-1; the match to TRBD1 covers 7 bases. The germline V gene has CDR1 FNHDT and CDR2 SITEND (reference sequence). The CDR3 is 13 residues long. The CDR3 DNA, read in part, is TGTGCCAGCGCCCACAGGGGAGAGGCT. This sequence encodes CASAHRGEA. The CDR3 reads in full as CASAHRGEAEQFF. The variable domain in full, with the rest retrieved from reference TRBV19 and TRBJ2-1, is GGIITQTPKFLIGQEGQKLTLKCQQNFNHDTMYWYRQDSGKGLRLIYYSITENDLQKGDLSEGYDASREKKSSFSLTVTSAQKNEMAVFLCASAHRGEAEQFFGPGTRLTVL.

This clone was observed many times. The protein listed by TCRdb differs at residue 12 from the translated DNA, so the DNA translation is shown. Each gene name is a mouse one. The read finishes 3 residues shy of the CDR3 end, and the germline J gene is used to complete it. The chain couples TRBV13-3 to TRBJ1-3, with D possibly TRBD1 on 6 matching bases. In germline, CDR1 is NNHDY, CDR2 SYVADS. Trimming removed 1 base at V and 3 bases at J, with 11 bases between. This CDR3 is built from 15 residues. The sequenced part of the CDR3 DNA is TGTGCCAGCAGTGATCGGGGGGCTGGTGGAAATACG. Translation gives CASSDRGAGGNT. The CDR3 in full is CASSDRGAGGNTLYF.

This clone occurred a few times. Mouse gene names and germline throughout. The CDR3 end is not reached by the read, which stops 4 residues before it; the germline J gene fills it in. The V gene is TRBV17, the J gene TRBJ1-2; the D gene is possibly TRBD1 (5 bases). CDR1 and CDR2 from the germline V gene are MNHDT and YYDKIL. V dropped 3 bases and J dropped 0 bases, with 8 bases sitting between them. This CDR3 region has 14 residues. The sequenced part of the CDR3 DNA is TGTGCTAGCAGTAGTGGGGGGACAAACTCC. Its translation is CASSSGGTNS. The complete CDR3 sequence is CASSSGGTNSDYTF.

As for this clone: Gene names denote mouse genes. The read comes to an end 4 residues before the CDR3 does, leaving the germline J gene to fill in the end. This sequence joins TRBV1 and TRBJ1-1; 10 nucleotides agree with TRBD1. From germline, CDR1 is NSQYPW and CDR2 LRSPGD (reference sequence). The CDR3 extends over 15 amino acids. Trimming cost V 5 bases and J 4 bases; bases outside gene matches: 7. CDR3 loop: CTCSLDRGRGTEVFF. The part of the CDR3 DNA that was read is TGCACCTGCAGTCTAGACAGGGGGCGCGGCACA.

This clone was counted ten times or more. Gene names are mouse gene names. The DNA ends 4 residues before the CDR3 does, and the rest of the CDR3 is filled in from the germline J gene. Other DNA sequences from this sample encode an identical CDR3 as well. The chain uses TRBV13-3 and TRBJ2-1; the match to TRBD2 covers 10 bases. Germline values: CDR1 NNHDY, CDR2 SYVADS. This CDR3 has 15 amino acids. The sequenced CDR3 bases are TGTGCCAGCAGTGACTGGGGGGGCGCGGGGGCT. Translated, it gives CASSDWGGAGA. The entire CDR3 protein is CASSDWGGAGAEQFF.